What follows is one T cell receptor (beta chain) and its context. Its antigen is unknown. UMIs were included in TCR beta cDNA generated by 5'RACE template switching. With the 5' RACE reads reprocessed, TCRdb shows one record per CDR3 protein and no DNA. The specimen's table records 500,000 to 600,000 distinct CDR3 sequences. This entry belongs to a study of T cells expressing NK-cell markers. About the research overall: Sequencing of TCR beta repertoires drew on sorted CD3+CD56+NKG2C+, CD3+CD56+NKG2C- and CD3+CD56-NKG2C+ T cells. Study conclusions and caveats: The study found these clonotypes also leading the CD3+CD56-NKG2C+ fraction in a few donors. Of the CD8+ T cell pool in roughly 6 donors, about 1.0-7.0% was accounted for by dominant NKG2C+ clonotypes.

Source material: blood T cells: a sorted CD56 or NKG2C T cell subset, CD4+ or CD8+ T cells, or bulk PBMC T cells (not recorded which). The receptor comes from a man aged 18 to 35 in good health.

CDR3 region: CASRGQGQEEQYF. J is TRBJ2-7 and V is TRBV7-8; TCRdb selects TRBD1, and the lack of DNA leaves this call unchecked. The germline CDR1 and CDR2 sequences are SGHVS and FQNEAQ. This CDR3 is 13 amino acids long.